The present T cell receptor beta chain was sequenced within a study of shared clonotypes between healthy human individuals. Study background: In total, the donors were a couple of women and a few men aged 18 to 49.

TCRdb's copy holds only in-frame clones and misses some; the assay was immunoSEQ multiplex PCR. The data show around 500,000 clones, approximately 79% seen once. The junction had 1 base not matched to a gene; V was cut back by 4 bases and J by 1 base. The CDR3 contains 15 residues. Germline V gene lookup returns CDR1 SGHVS and CDR2 FNYEAQ. Specimen: PBMCs. This receptor was identified in a woman in her 40s in good health. Some clones in this sample may be carry-over from other donors' samples. The chain is built from TRBV7-6 and TRBJ2-7; 13 bases match TRBD2. The CDR3 DNA follows: TGTGCCAGCAGCTCGGGACTAGCGGGATCCTACGAGCAGTACTTC. This encodes CASSSGLAGSYEQYF.